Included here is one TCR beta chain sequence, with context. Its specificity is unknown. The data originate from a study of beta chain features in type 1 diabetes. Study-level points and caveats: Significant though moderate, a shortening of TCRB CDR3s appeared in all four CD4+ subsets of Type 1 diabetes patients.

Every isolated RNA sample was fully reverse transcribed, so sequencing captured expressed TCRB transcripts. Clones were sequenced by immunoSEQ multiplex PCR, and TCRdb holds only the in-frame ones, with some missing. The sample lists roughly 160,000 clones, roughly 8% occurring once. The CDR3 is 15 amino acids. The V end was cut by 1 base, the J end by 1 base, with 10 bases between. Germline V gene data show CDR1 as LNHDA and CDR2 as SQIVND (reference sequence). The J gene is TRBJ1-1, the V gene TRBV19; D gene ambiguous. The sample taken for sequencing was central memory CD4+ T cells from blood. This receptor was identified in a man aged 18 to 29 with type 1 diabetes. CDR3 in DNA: TGTGCCAGTAGTATAGCGCTAGTGGCGAACACTGAAGCTTTCTTT. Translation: CASSIALVANTEAFF.